A single sample gave rise to the 8 T cell receptor beta chains below, sequenced in a study of graft-versus-host responses after intestinal transplantation. The repertoire was sequenced with immunoSEQ multiplex PCR; TCRdb's copy has only in-frame clones and lacks some. The table includes about 9,600 clones, 90% to 95% detected once. Source: bone marrow, taken approximately 530 days after intestinal transplantation. The source is a human patient who received an intestinal transplant, so some T cells may come from the graft donor.

V gene TRBV4-3 combines with J gene TRBJ2-7; either TRBD1 or TRBD2 may fit D (5 bases each). V gave up 0 bases and J gave up 2 bases, with 11 bases separating them. The length of the CDR3 is 15 residues. Germline CDR1 reads LGHNA; CDR2 reads YSLEER. CDR3 sequence (DNA): TGCGCCAGCAGCCAAGAAGCGGACACCACCTACGAGCAGTACTTC. Translating it yields CASSQEADTTYEQYF.

The chain combines TRBV7-3 with TRBJ2-2, with D tentatively TRBD2 (5 bases). The CDR3 is 15 residues long. The V end was cut by 1 base, the J end by 2 bases, with 8 bases between. Germline values: CDR1 SGHTA, CDR2 FQGTGA. The CDR3 region is CASSLRGINTGELFF. CDR3 nucleotide sequence: TGTGCCAGCAGCTTAAGAGGGATCAACACCGGGGAGCTGTTTTTT.

The CDR3 reads CASSLSGKETQYF. In nucleotides, the CDR3 is TGTGCCAGCAGTTTATCAGGGAAAGAGACCCAGTACTTC. The chain links TRBV27 to TRBJ2-5; D is ambiguous. Trimming stripped 0 bases from V and 3 bases from J, with 5 bases between. The CDR3 consists of 13 residues. Germline lookup yields CDR1 MNHEY and CDR2 SMNVEV (reference sequence).

The chain has TRBV6-5 and TRBJ2-1; D not resolved. The V gene's germline CDR1 is MNHEY and CDR2 SVGAGI. This CDR3 is 14 amino acids long. V lost 2 bases and J 0 bases, leaving 5 bases between the germline ends. The CDR3 DNA follows: TGTGCCAGCAGTTACGGAGACTCCTACAATGAGCAGTTCTTC. This codes for CASSYGDSYNEQFF.

V usage is TRBV7-2 and J usage is TRBJ2-7, with TRBD1 matching over 9 bases. Germline CDR1 is SGHTA and CDR2 is FQGNSA. V lost 0 bases and J lost 7; bases outside the gene matches: 7. The length of the CDR3 is 15 residues. The CDR3 DNA follows: TGTGCCAGCAGCTTAGCGCCCGGGACAGGGTATGAGCAGTACTTC. Its translation: CASSLAPGTGYEQYF.

The V gene is TRBV13, the J gene TRBJ2-1, with D possibly being TRBD2 (6 bases). The V end lost 3 bases, the J end lost 5 bases, and 20 bases lay between the germline ends. The length of the CDR3 is 17 residues. Germline V lookup: CDR1 PRHDT, CDR2 FYEKMQ (reference sequence). For the CDR3, the DNA is TGTGCCAGCAGCTTCCCCGCCCGGGACTTTTACAACAATGAGCAGTTCTTC. Its protein is CASSFPARDFYNNEQFF.

CDR3 sequence: CASTGTGGYEQYF. In nucleotides, the CDR3 is TGTGCCAGTACCGGGACAGGGGGCTACGAGCAGTACTTC. The rearrangement joins TRBV27 to TRBJ2-7; the match to TRBD1 covers 11 bases. The CDR3 length is 13 residues. Trimming cost V 9 bases and J 3 bases; bases outside gene matches: 4. Germline CDR1 MNHEY, CDR2 SMNVEV (reference sequence).

A word on this clone: The junction departs from germline at one end; a sequencing error may be responsible. This chain joins TRBV18 and TRBJ2-7; TRBD1 aligns across 7 bases. The CDR3 runs to 13 residues. The germline V gene encodes CDR1 KGHSH and CDR2 LQKENI. This CDR3 is CASSSGTAYEQCF. Here the CDR3 DNA reads TGTGCCAGCTCATCCGGGACAGCCTACGAGCAGTGCTTC. Full variable domain (outside the CDR3, taken from reference TRBV18 and TRBJ2-7): NAGVMQNPRHLVRRRGQEARLRCSPMKGHSHVYWYRQLPEEGLKFMVYLQKENIIDESGMPKERFSAEFPKEGPSILRIQQVVRGDSAAYFCASSSGTAYEQCFGPGTRLTVT.